Following are 4 T cell receptor beta chains from one sample sequenced in a study of lymphopenia after photon versus proton radiotherapy. TCRdb's table, derived via immunoSEQ multiplex PCR, lists solely in-frame clones and lacks some. This table holds 150,000 to 200,000 clones, approximately 91% found once. Material: peripheral blood, obtained from a patient treated with photon-based radiotherapy. The receptors come from a man aged 50 to 60 with gastric cancer.

The chain combines TRBV9 with TRBJ2-3, with D uncertain. Trimming took 0 bases from V and 2 from J, leaving 7 bases between them. The CDR3 has 14 residues. Germline V gene lookup returns CDR1 SGDLS and CDR2 YYNGEE. The chain's CDR3 is CASSVGGYTDTQYF. The CDR3 DNA sequence: TGTGCCAGCAGCGTAGGGGGATACACAGATACGCAGTATTTT.

The V gene is TRBV28, the J gene TRBJ2-1; the match to TRBD2 covers 13 bases. Per the germline V gene, CDR1 is MDHEN and CDR2 is SYDVKM. This CDR3 is built from 16 residues. V lost 5 bases to trimming and J lost 4 bases; unmatched junction nucleotides: 5. The CDR3 sequence: CASSHWTSGGYNEQFF. The CDR3 region has the DNA TGTGCCAGCAGTCATTGGACTAGCGGGGGATACAATGAGCAGTTCTTC.

The rearrangement uses TRBV5-1 and TRBJ1-5, with no clear D. Germline V CDR1 and CDR2: SGHRS, YFSETQ. V shed 3 bases and J shed 5 bases, with 15 bases lying between them. The length of the CDR3 is 15 residues. The CDR3 sequence is CASSWAGDIDQPQHF. The CDR3 coding sequence is TGCGCCAGCAGCTGGGCAGGCGATATCGATCAGCCCCAGCATTTT.

V and J are TRBV7-2 and TRBJ2-3, with D perhaps TRBD2 (5 bases). Per the germline V gene, CDR1 is SGHTA and CDR2 is FQGNSA. The V and J ends lost 3 bases and 2 bases respectively, with 9 bases between them. CDR3 size: 14 residues. CDR3 protein: CASSLRAYTDTQYF. The CDR3 DNA sequence: TGTGCCAGCAGCTTGCGGGCCTACACAGATACGCAGTATTTT.